These 17 T cell receptor beta chains share one sample of origin, sequenced in a study of T cells in Graves' hyperthyroidism and ophthalmopathy. Amplification yielded TCR beta CDR3 regions, with RNA transcripts as the source. HTBI primers were used for first-round RT-PCR of the TCR CDR3. One entry per CDR3 protein, called by TCRdb with MiXCR from the multiplex PCR reads. The sample consists of fewer than 500,000 distinct CDR3 sequences, roughly 14% of them appearing once. Sequencing used blood. The receptors were sampled from a man aged 18 to 30 with Graves' ophthalmopathy.

This clonotype was seen many times. V and J are TRBV11-2 and TRBJ1-5, with a tentative D call TRBD1 (6 bases). With 5 bases removed from V and 4 bases from J, the gap between germline ends came to 9 bases. Germline loops: CDR1 SGHAT, CDR2 FQNNGV. The length of the CDR3 is 13 residues. Here the CDR3 reads CASSTGQNQPQHF. The CDR3 DNA reads as TGTGCCAGCAGCACCGGACAGAATCAGCCCCAGCATTTT.

In this sample, this clonotype turned up many times. The chain employs TRBV6-2 or TRBV6-3 and TRBJ1-4; 7 nucleotides agree with TRBD1. The CDR3 loop spans 13 amino acids. J lost 8 bases, V lost 7 bases, and 7 bases had no gene match. CDR1 and CDR2 from the germline V gene are MNHEY and SVGEGT. CDR3 region: CASNDRVGEKLFF. The CDR3 DNA reads TGTGCCAGCAACGACAGGGTTGGAGAAAAACTGTTTTTT.

This clonotype was observed at least ten times. In DNA form, the CDR3 reads TGCAGTGCTAGAGAACCAGGGAGAAACACTGAAGCTTTCTTT. Its translation: CSAREPGRNTEAFF. The chain has TRBV20-1 and TRBJ1-1, with D possibly matching TRBD1 (5 bases). With 0 bases removed from V and 2 bases from J, the gap between germline ends came to 10 bases. CDR1 is DFQATT, CDR2 SNEGSKA, per germline (reference sequence). CDR3 length: 14 amino acids.

This clonotype has a count of ten or more. The genes are TRBV6-6 and TRBJ1-5; D remains unclear. The germline V and J ends were trimmed by 0 bases and 6 bases, with 9 bases remaining between them. The CDR3 covers 14 residues. Per the germline V gene, CDR1 is MNHNY and CDR2 is SVGAGI (reference sequence). The CDR3, as DNA: TGTGCCAGCAGTTACTCAATGGAGGCTCAGCCCCAGCATTTT. Translating gives CASSYSMEAQPQHF.

J is TRBJ1-1 and V is TRBV4-1; D is ambiguous. Trimming left V 0 bases short and J 11 bases short, with 16 bases between. In germline, CDR1 is MGHRA, CDR2 YSYEKL. The CDR3 has 14 amino acids. The CDR3 is CASSQDGRTQAAFF. The CDR3 bases are TGCGCCAGCAGCCAAGATGGACGGACTCAGGCCGCTTTCTTT.

The chain combines TRBV20-1 with TRBJ2-1; 8 bases match TRBD2. J was trimmed by 4 bases and V by 2 bases; bases with no gene match: 7. The CDR3 sequence is 15 residues long. Germline V gives CDR1 DFQATT, CDR2 SNEGSKA (reference sequence). The CDR3, as DNA: TGCAGTGCTAGAACCCTAGCGGGTGAATACAATGAGCAGTTCTTC. Its protein product is CSARTLAGEYNEQFF.

This clonotype appeared many times. The junction departs from germline at one end; a sequencing error may be responsible. The rearrangement joins TRBV5-5 to TRBJ2-3; a possible D gene is TRBD2 (6 bases). CDR1 and CDR2 (germline): SGHKS, YYEKEE (reference sequence). CDR3 size: 15 residues. The chain's CDR3 is CASSLQLASTDTRYF. CDR3 nucleotide sequence: TGTGCCAGCAGCTTGCAGCTAGCGAGCACAGATACGCGGTATTTT.

This clonotype was picked up many times. The chain links TRBV5-1 to TRBJ2-3; D tentatively fits TRBD1 or TRBD2 (5 bases each). In germline, CDR1 is SGHRS, CDR2 YFSETQ. Trimming cost V 6 bases and J 6 bases, with 17 bases left between them. The CDR3 is 14 residues long. The CDR3 region has the DNA TGCGCCAGCAACCCGGGGCAGGCCCTTGATACGCAGTATTTT. It is translated as CASNPGQALDTQYF.

This clonotype occurred many times. V usage is TRBV18 and J usage is TRBJ2-3, with D possibly TRBD2 on 5 matching bases. V was pared by 0 bases and J by 9 bases, with 10 bases between. Germline assignment: CDR1 KGHSH and CDR2 LQKENI. CDR3 length: 13 amino acids. CDR3 coding DNA: TGTGCCAGCTCACCACCTTCTAGCTTCACGCAGTATTTT. Its protein is CASSPPSSFTQYF.

This clonotype has at least ten counts. V is TRBV11-2 and J is TRBJ2-7; D remains unclear. Germline V gene data show CDR1 as SGHAT and CDR2 as FQNNGV. The CDR3 loop spans 14 amino acids. V gave up 5 bases and J gave up 3 bases, with 14 bases separating them. CDR3 region: CASSHDILDYEQYF. CDR3 DNA sequence: TGTGCCAGCAGCCATGACATTCTTGACTACGAGCAGTACTTC.

As DNA, the CDR3 is TGTGCCAGCACCACTCCCTGGGGACAGGAGGATTCACCCCTCCACTTT. Translating it yields CASTTPWGQEDSPLHF. The chain links TRBV5-8 to TRBJ1-6; 8 bases fit TRBD1. V lost 6 bases to trimming and J lost 8 bases; unmatched junction nucleotides: 13. This CDR3 contains 16 residues. Germline assignment: CDR1 SGHTS and CDR2 YDEGEE.

This clonotype was recorded many times. This rearrangement joins TRBV6-1 to TRBJ1-1; D is possibly TRBD1 (5 bases). Deletions cut 1 base from V and 5 bases from J, with 11 bases between. The length of the CDR3 is 14 residues. Germline CDR1 MNHNS, CDR2 SASEGT. DNA of the CDR3: TGTGCCAGCAGTGAAGTTTTGGGGGGGACTGAAGCTTTCTTT. Its protein is CASSEVLGGTEAFF.

This clonotype showed up just a few times. The chain links TRBV25-1 to TRBJ1-1, with D maybe TRBD1 (6 bases). The germline V gene has CDR1 MGHDK and CDR2 SYGVNS. The V and J ends lost 1 base and 5 bases respectively, with 14 bases between them. This CDR3 region has 15 residues. DNA of the CDR3: TGTGCCAGCAGTGAATTAAGGGGGGCGTATACTGAAGCTTTCTTT. Translation: CASSELRGAYTEAFF.

This clonotype showed up many times. J is TRBJ2-7 and V is TRBV19; D possibly corresponds to TRBD2 (5 bases). This CDR3 is built from 13 residues. V was trimmed by 5 bases and J by 1 base, leaving 9 bases between them. Germline V gives CDR1 LNHDA, CDR2 SQIVND (reference sequence). The CDR3, as DNA: TGTGCCAGTAGTGAGGGTAAATCCTACGAGCAGTACTTC. Translated: CASSEGKSYEQYF.

Note on this clonotype: Its ends do not fully match the called genes, so a read error is possible. The rearrangement uses TRBV7-6 and TRBJ1-1; D not resolved. The CDR3 runs to 14 residues. Germline V CDR1 and CDR2: SGHVS, FNYEAQ. The CDR3 DNA follows: TGTCCCAGCAGCTTAGCGTCAGTAGGGACTGAAGCTTTCTTT. Amino acid sequence: CPSSLASVGTEAFF.

This clonotype was counted ten times or more. The chain carries TRBV20-1 and TRBJ1-1, with 8 bases aligning to TRBD1. Per germline, CDR1 DFQATT and CDR2 SNEGSKA (reference sequence). After removal of 3 bases from V and 3 bases from J, the junction contained 15 bases not matched to a gene. The CDR3 has 17 amino acids. CDR3 in amino acids: CSARSAGGSGLDTEAFF. CDR3 nucleotides: TGCAGTGCTAGGTCCGCAGGGGGCTCGGGGCTTGACACTGAAGCTTTCTTT.

This chain uses TRBV2 with TRBJ2-1; 13 bases align to TRBD2. J gave up 15 bases and V 10 bases, and 6 bases lay outside the gene matches. Germline V lookup: CDR1 SNHLY, CDR2 FYNNEI. CDR3 length equals 11 residues. The CDR3 protein is CATTSGGASFF. The CDR3 region has the DNA TGTGCCACAACTAGCGGGGGGGCTTCGTTCTTC.